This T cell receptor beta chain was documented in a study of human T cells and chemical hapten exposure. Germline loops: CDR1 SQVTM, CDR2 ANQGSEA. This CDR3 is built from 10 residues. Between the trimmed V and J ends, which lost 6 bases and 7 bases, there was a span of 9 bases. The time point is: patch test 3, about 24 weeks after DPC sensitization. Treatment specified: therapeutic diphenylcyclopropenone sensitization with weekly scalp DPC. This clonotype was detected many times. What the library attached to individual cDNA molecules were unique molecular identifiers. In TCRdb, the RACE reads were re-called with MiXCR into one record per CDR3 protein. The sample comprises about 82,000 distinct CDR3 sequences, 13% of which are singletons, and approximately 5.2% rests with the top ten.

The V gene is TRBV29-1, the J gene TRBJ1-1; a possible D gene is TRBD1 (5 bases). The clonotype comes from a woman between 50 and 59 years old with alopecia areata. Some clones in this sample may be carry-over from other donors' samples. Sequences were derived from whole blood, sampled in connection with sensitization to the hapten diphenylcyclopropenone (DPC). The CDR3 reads CSVGHSEAFF. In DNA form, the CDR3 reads TGCAGCGTCGGACATAGTGAAGCTTTCTTT. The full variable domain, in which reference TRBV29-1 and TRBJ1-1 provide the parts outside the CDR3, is SAVISQKPSRDICQRGTSLTIQCQVDSQVTMMFWYRQQPGQSLTLIATANQGSEATYESGFVIDKFPISRPNLTFSTLTVSNMSPEDSSIYLCSVGHSEAFFGQGTRLTVV.